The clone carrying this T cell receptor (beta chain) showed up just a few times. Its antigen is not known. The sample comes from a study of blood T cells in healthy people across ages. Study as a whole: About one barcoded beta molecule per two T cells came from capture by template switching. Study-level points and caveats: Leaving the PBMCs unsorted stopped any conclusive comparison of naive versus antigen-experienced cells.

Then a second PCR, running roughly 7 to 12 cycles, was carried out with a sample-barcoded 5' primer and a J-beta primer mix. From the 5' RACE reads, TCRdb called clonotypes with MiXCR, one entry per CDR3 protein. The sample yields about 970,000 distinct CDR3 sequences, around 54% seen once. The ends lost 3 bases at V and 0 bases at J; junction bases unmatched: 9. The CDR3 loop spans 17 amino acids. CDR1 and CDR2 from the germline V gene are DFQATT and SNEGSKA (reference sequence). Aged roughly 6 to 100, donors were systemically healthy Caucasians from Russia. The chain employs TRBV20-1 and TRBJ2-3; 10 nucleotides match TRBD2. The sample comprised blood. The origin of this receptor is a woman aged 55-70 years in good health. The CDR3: CSASPPSGSHSTDTQYF. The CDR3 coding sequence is TGCAGTGCTAGTCCACCTAGCGGGAGCCATAGCACAGATACGCAGTATTTT.